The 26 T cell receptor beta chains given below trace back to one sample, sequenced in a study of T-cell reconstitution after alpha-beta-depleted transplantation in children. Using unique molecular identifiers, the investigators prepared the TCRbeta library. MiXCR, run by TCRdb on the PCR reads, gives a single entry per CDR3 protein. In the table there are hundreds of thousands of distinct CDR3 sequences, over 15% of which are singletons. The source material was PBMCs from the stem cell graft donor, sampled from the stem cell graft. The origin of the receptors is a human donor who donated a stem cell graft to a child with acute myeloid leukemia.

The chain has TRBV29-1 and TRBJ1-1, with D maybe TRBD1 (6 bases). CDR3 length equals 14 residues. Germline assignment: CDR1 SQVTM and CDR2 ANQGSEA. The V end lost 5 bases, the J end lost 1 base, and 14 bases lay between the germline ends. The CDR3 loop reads CSVKPRGPNTEAFF. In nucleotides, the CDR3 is TGCAGCGTTAAACCTCGGGGGCCGAACACTGAAGCTTTCTTT.

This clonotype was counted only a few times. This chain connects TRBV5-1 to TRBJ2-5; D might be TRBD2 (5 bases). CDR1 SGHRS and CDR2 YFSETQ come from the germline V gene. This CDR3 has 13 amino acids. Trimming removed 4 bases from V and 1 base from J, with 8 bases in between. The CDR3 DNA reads TGCGCCAGCAGCGGACTGACCCAAGAGACCCAGTACTTC. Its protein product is CASSGLTQETQYF.

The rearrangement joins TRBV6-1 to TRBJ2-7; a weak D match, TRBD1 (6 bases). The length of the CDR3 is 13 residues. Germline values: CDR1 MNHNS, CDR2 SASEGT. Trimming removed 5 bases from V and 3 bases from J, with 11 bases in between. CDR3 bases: TGTGCCAGCAGTCCGGACAGATACTACGAGCAGTACGTC. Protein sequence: CASSPDRYYEQYV.

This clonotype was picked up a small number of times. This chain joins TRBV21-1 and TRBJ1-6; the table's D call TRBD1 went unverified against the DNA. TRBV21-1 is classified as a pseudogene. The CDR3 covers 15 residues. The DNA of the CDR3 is TGTGCCAGCAGCAAATCGGACAGGGAGTATTCACCCCTCCACTTT. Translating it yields CASSKSDREYSPLHF.

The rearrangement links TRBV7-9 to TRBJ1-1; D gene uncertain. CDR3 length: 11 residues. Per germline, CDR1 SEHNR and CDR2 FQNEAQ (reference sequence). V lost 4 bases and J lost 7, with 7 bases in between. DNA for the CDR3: TGTGCCAGCAGCTCCCGGATTGAAGCTTTCTTT. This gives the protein CASSSRIEAFF.

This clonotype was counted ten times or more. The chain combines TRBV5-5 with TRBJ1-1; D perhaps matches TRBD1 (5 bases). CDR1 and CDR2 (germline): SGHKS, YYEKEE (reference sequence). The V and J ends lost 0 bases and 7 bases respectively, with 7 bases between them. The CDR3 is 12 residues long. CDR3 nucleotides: TGTGCCAGCAGCTTGGAAGGGGTTGAAGCTTTCTTT. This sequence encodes CASSLEGVEAFF.

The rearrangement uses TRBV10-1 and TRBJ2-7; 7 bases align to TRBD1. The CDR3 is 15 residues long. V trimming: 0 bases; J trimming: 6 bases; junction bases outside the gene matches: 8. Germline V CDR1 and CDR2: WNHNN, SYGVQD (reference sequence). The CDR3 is CASSESRDRVSEQYV. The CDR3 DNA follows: TGCGCCAGCAGTGAGTCCCGGGACAGAGTATCCGAGCAGTACGTC.

The CDR3 loop is CASSFGTGHDNEQFF. The CDR3 DNA follows: TGTGCCAGCAGCTTCGGGACAGGACATGACAATGAGCAGTTCTTC. V and J are TRBV7-9 and TRBJ2-1; TRBD1 matches at 8 bases. The CDR3 totals 15 residues. V trimming: 3 bases; J trimming: 5 bases; junction bases outside the gene matches: 6. The germline V gene has CDR1 SEHNR and CDR2 FQNEAQ (reference sequence).

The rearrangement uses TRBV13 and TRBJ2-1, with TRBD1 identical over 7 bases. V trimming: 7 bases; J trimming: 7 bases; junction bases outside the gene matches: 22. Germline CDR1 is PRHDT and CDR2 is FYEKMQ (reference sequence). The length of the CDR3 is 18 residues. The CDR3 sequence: CASTNRGVTDTTGNEQFF. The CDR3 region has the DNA TGTGCCAGCACAAACAGGGGTGTAACGGACACAACGGGGAATGAGCAGTTCTTC.

The CDR3 bases are TGCGCCAGCAGCCAAGATTATTCAGGGGCGGTTGAGACCCAGTACTTC. Translated: CASSQDYSGAVETQYF. This chain links TRBV4-3 with TRBJ2-5; possible D gene TRBD1, 6 bases. Trimming pared 0 bases from V and 5 bases from J, leaving 16 bases between. This CDR3 contains 16 residues. Germline values: CDR1 LGHNA, CDR2 YSLEER.

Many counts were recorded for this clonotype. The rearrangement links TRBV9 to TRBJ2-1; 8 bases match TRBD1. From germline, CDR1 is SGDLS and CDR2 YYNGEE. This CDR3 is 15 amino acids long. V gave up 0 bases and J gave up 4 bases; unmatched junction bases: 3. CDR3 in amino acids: CASSVAGQAYNEQFF. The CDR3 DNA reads TGTGCCAGCAGCGTAGCGGGACAGGCTTACAATGAGCAGTTCTTC.

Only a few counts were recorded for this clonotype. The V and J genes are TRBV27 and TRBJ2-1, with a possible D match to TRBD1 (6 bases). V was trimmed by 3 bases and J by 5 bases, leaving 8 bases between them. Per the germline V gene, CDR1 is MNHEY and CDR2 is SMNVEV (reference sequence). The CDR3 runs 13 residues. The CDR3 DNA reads TGTGCCAGCAGTTTCGGACAGAACAATGAGCAGTTCTTC. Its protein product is CASSFGQNNEQFF.

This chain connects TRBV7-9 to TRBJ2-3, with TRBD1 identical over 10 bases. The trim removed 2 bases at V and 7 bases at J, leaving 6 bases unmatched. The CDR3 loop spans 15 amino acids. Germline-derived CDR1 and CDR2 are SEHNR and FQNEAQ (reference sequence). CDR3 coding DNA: TGTGCCAGCAGCTTACCCGGGACAGGGGAGAATACGCAGTATTTT. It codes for CASSLPGTGENTQYF. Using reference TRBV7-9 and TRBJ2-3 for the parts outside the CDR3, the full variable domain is DTGVSQNPRHKITKRGQNVTFRCDPISEHNRLYWYRQTLGQGPEFLTYFQNEAQLEKSRLLSDRFSAERPKGSFSTLEIQRTEQGDSAMYLCASSLPGTGENTQYFGPGTRLTVL.

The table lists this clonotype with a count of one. The CDR3 is CASGGLRNIQYF. The CDR3 coding sequence is TGTGCCAGCGGCGGACTGCGAAACATTCAGTACTTC. The chain employs TRBV12-3 or TRBV12-4 and TRBJ2-4, with D possibly being TRBD2 (5 bases). With 8 bases removed from V and 6 bases from J, the gap between germline ends came to 11 bases. The CDR3 is 12 residues long.

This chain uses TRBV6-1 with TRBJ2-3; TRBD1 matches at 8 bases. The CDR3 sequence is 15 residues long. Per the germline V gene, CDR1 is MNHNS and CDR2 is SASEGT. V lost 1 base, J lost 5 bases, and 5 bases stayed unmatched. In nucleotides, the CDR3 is TGTGCCAGCAGTGAAGAACAGGGGGGCGTAGATACGCAGTATTTT. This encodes CASSEEQGGVDTQYF.

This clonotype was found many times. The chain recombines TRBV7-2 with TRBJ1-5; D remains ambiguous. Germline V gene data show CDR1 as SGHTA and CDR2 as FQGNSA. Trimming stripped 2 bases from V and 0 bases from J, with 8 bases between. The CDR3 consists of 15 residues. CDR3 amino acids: CASSLRGLSNQPQHF. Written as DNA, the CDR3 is TGTGCCAGCAGCTTAAGAGGGCTTAGCAATCAGCCCCAGCATTTT. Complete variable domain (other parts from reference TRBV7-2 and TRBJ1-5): GAGVSQSPSNKVTEKGKDVELRCDPISGHTALYWYRQSLGQGLEFLIYFQGNSAPDKSGLPSDRFSAERTGGSVSTLTIQRTQQEDSAVYLCASSLRGLSNQPQHFGDGTRLSIL.

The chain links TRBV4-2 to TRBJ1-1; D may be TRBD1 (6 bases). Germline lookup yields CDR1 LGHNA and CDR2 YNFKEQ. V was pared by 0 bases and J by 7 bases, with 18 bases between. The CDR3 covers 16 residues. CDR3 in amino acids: CASSQEAGGRRVEAFF. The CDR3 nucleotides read TGTGCCAGCAGCCAAGAAGCCGGGGGGCGCCGGGTTGAAGCTTTCTTT.

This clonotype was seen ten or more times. The CDR3 DNA reads as TGTGCCAGCAGTTTCGGGCAGCAGCGGACTGAAGCTTTCTTT. Translated, it gives CASSFGQQRTEAFF. The J gene is TRBJ1-1, the V gene TRBV12-3 or TRBV12-4; D is uncertain. Trimming removed 3 bases from V and 5 bases from J, with 13 bases in between. The CDR3 covers 14 residues.

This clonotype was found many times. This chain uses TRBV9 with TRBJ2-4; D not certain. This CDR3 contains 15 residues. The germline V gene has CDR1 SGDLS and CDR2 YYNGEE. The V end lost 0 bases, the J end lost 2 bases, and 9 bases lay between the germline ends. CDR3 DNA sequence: TGTGCCAGCAGCGTAGGCTGGGGAACCAAAAACATTCAGTACTTC. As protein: CASSVGWGTKNIQYF.

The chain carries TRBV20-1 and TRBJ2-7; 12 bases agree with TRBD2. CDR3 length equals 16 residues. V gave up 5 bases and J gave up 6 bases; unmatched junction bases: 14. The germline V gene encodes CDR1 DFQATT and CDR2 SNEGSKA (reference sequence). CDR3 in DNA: TGCAGTGCTGGGGACCTAGCGGGGGGGTTCCGATCCGAGCAGTACGTC. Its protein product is CSAGDLAGGFRSEQYV.

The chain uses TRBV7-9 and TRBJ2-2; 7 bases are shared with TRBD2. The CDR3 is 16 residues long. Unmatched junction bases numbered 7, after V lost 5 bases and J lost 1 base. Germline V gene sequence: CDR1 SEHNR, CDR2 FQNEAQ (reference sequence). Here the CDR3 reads CASSPASGENTGELFF. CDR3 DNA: TGTGCCAGCAGCCCGGCTAGCGGTGAGAACACCGGGGAGCTGTTTTTT.

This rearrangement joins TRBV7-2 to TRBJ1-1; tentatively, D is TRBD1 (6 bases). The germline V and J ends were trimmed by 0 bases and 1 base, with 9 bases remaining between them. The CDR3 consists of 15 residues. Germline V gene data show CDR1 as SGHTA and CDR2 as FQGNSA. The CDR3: CASSLAGGENTEAFF. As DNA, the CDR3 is TGTGCCAGCAGCTTAGCGGGGGGCGAGAACACTGAAGCTTTCTTT. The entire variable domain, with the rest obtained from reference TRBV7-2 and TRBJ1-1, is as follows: GAGVSQSPSNKVTEKGKDVELRCDPISGHTALYWYRQSLGQGLEFLIYFQGNSAPDKSGLPSDRFSAERTGGSVSTLTIQRTQQEDSAVYLCASSLAGGENTEAFFGQGTRLTVV.

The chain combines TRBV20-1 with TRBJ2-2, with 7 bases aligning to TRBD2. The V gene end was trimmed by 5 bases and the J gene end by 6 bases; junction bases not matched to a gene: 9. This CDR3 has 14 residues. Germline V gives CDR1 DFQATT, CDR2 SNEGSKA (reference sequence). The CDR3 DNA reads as TGCAGTGCTTATCGGGGGGATCGGGCCGGGGAGCTGTTTTTT. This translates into CSAYRGDRAGELFF.

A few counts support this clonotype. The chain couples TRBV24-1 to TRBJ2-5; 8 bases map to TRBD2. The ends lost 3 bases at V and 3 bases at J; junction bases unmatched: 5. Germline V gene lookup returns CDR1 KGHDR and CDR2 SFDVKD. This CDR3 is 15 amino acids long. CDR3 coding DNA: TGTGCCACCAGTGATCTACTAGCGGAGAAAGAGACCCAGTACTTC. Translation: CATSDLLAEKETQYF.

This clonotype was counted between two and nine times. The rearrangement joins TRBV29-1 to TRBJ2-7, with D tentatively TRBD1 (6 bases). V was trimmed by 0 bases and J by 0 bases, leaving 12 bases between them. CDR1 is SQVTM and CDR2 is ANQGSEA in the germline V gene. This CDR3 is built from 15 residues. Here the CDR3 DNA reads TGCAGCGTTGAAGACAGGGGCGCTGGCTCCTACGAGCAGTACTTC. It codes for CSVEDRGAGSYEQYF.

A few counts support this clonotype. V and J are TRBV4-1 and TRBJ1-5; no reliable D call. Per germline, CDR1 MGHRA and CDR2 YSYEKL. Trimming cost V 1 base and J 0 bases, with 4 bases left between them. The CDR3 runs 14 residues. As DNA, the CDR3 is TGCGCCAGCAGCCAAGGCAGTAGCAATCAGCCCCAGCATTTT. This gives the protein CASSQGSSNQPQHF.